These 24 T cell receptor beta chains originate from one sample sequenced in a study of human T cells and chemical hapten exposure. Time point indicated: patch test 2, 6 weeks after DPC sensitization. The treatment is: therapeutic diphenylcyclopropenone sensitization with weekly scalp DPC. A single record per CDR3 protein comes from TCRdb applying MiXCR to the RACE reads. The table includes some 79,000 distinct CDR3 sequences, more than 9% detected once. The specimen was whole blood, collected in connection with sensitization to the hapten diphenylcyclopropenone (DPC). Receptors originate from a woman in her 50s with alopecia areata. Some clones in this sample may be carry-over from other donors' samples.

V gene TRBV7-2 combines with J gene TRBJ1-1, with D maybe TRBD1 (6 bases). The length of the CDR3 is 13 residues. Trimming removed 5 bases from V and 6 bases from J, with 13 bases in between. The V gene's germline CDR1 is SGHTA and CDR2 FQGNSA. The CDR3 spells CASSHYRVPEAFF. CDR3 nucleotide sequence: TGTGCCAGCAGCCACTACAGGGTGCCTGAAGCTTTCTTT.

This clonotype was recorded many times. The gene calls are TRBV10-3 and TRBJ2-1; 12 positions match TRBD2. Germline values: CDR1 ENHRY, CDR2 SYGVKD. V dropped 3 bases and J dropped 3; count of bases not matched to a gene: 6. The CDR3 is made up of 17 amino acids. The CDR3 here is CAISDPLAGGFYNEQFF. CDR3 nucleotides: TGTGCCATCAGTGATCCGCTAGCGGGAGGGTTCTACAATGAGCAGTTCTTC.

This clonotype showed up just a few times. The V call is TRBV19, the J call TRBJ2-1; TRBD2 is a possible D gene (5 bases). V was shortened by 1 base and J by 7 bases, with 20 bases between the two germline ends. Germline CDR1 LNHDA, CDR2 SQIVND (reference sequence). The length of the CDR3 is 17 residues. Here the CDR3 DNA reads TGTGCCAGTAGTATAGCCGACGGACTCCCCGGTGGGAATGAGCAGTTCTTC. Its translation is CASSIADGLPGGNEQFF.

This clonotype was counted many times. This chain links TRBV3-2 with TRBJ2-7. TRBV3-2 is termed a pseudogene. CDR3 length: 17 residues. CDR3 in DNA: TGTGCCAGCAGCCAAGTCGACATTCCCCGATACTCCTACGAGCAGTACTTC. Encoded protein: CASSQVDIPRYSYEQYF.

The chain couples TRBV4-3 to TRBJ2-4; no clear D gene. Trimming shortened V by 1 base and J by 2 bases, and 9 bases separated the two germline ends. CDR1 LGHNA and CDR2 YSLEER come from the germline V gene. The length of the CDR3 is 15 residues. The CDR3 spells CASSQGQTTKNIQYF. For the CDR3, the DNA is TGCGCCAGCAGCCAAGGCCAAACGACCAAAAACATTCAGTACTTC.

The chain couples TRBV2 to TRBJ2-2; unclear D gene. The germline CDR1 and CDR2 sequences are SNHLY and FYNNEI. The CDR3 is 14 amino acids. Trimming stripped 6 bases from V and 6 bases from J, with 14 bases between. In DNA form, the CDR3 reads TGTGCCAGCAGGCCGAACTTAGGATCCGGGGAGCTGTTTTTT. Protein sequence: CASRPNLGSGELFF. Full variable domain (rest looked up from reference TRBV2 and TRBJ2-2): EPEVTQTPSHQVTQMGQEVILRCVPISNHLYFYWYRQILGQKVEFLVSFYNNEISEKSEIFDDQFSVERPDGSNFTLKIRSTKLEDSAMYFCASRPNLGSGELFFGEGSRLTVL.

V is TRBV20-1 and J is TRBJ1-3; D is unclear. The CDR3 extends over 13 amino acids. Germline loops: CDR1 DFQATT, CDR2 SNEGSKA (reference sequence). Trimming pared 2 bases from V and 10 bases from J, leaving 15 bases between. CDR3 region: CSARPGRISTIYF. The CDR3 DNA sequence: TGCAGTGCTAGACCTGGCCGGATAAGTACCATATATTTT.

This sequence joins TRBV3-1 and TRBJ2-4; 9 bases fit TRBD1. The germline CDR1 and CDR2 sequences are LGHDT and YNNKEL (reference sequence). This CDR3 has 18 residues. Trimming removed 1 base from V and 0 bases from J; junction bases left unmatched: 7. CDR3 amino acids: CASSQARDRVLAKNIQYF. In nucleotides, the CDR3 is TGTGCCAGCAGCCAAGCCCGGGACAGGGTTCTAGCCAAAAACATTCAGTACTTC.

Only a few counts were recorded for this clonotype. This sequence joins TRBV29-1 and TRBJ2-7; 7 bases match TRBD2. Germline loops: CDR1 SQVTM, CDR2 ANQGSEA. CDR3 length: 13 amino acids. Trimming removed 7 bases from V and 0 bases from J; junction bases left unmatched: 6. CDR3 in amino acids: CSAARGSSYEQYF. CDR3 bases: TGCAGCGCCGCGCGCGGGAGCTCCTACGAGCAGTACTTC.

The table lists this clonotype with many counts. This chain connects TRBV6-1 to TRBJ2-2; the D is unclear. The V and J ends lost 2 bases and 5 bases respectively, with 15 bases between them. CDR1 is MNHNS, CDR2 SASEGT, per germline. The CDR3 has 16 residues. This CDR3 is CASSEISVSLTGELFF. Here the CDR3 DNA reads TGTGCCAGCAGTGAAATAAGTGTTTCGTTGACCGGGGAGCTGTTTTTT.

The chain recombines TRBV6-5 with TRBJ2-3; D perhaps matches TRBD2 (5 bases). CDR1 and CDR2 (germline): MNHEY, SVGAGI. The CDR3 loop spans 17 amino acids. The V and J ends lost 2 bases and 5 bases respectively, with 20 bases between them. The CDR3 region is CASSYQFPLTAGDTQYF. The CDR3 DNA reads TGTGCCAGCAGTTACCAGTTCCCCCTGACGGCGGGAGATACGCAGTATTTT.

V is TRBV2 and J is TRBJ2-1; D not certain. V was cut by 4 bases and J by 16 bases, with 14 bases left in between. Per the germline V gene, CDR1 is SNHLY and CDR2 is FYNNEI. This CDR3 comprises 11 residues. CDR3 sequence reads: CASSVDLAYFF. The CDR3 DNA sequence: TGTGCCAGCAGTGTTGACTTAGCTTATTTCTTC.

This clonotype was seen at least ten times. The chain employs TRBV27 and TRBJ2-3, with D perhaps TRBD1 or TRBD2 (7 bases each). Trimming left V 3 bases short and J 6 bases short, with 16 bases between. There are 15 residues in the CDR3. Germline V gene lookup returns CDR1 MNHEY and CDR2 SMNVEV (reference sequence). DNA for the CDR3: TGTGCCAGCAGTTTGGGGGGGACAGCTCTGGATACGCAGTATTTT. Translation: CASSLGGTALDTQYF.

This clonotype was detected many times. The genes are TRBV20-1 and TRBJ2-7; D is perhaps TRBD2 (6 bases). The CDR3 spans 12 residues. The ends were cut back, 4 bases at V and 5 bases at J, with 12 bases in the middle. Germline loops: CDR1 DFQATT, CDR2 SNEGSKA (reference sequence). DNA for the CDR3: TGCAGTGCTAAAAGGGACTTCAACGAGCAGTACTTC. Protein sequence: CSAKRDFNEQYF.

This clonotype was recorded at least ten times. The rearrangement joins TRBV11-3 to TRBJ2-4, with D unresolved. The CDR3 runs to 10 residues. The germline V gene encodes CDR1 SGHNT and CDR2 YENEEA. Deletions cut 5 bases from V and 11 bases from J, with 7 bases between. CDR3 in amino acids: CASSPRFQYF. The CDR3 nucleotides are TGTGCCAGCAGCCCAAGATTTCAGTACTTC.

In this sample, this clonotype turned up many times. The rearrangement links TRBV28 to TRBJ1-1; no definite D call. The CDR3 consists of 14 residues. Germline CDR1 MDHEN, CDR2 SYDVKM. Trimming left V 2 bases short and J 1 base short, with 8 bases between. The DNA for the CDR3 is TGTGCCAGCAGTTTAACCAGGAGGAACACTGAAGCTTTCTTT. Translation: CASSLTRRNTEAFF.

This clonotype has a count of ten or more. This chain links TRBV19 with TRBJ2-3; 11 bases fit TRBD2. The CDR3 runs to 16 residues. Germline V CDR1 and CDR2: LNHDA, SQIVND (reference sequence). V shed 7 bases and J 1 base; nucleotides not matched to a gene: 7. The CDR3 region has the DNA TGTGCCAGTAAGGGACTAGCGGAACCCGGCACAGATACGCAGTATTTT. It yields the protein CASKGLAEPGTDTQYF.

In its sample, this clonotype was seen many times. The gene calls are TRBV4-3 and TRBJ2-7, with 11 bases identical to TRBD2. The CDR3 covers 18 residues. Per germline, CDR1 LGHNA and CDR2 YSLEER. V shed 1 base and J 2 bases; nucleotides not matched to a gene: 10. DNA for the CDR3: TGCGCCAGCAGCCAAGCTACTAGCGGGAGAACTGTCCCCTACGAGCAGTACTTC. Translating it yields CASSQATSGRTVPYEQYF.

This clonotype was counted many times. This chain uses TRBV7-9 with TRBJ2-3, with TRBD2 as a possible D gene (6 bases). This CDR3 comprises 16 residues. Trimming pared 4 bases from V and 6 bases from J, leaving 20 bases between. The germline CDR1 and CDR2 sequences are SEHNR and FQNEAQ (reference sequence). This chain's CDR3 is CASSSIQNTAGDTQYF. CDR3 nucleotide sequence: TGTGCCAGCAGCTCGATCCAAAACACGGCGGGGGATACGCAGTATTTT.

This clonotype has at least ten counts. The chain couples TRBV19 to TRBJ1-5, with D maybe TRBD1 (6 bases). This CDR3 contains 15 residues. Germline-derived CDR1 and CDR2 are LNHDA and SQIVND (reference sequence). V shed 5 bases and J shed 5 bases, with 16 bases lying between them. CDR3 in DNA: TGTGCCAGTAGTCAAGGGACAACCAAGTATCAGCCCCAGCATTTT. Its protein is CASSQGTTKYQPQHF.

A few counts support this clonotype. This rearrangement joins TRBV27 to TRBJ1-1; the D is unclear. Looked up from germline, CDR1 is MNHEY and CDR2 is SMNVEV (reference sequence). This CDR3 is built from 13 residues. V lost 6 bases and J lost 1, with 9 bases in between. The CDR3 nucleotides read TGTGCCAGCAGCTTAATGAGGAACACTGAAGCTTTCTTT. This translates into CASSLMRNTEAFF.

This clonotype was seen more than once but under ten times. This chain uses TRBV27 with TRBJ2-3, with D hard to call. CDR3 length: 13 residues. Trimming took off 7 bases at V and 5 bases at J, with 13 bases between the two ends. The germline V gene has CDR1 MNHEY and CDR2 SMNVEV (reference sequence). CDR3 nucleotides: TGTGCCAGCACCCCGAGGTCCGAAGATACGCAGTATTTT. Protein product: CASTPRSEDTQYF.

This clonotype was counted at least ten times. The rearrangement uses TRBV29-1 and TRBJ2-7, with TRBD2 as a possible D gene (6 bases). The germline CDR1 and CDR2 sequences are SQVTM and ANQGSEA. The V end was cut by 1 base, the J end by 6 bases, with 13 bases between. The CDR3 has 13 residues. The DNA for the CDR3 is TGCAGCGTTGAAGGGGGCGGCGGGGTCGAGCAGTACTTC. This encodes CSVEGGGGVEQYF.

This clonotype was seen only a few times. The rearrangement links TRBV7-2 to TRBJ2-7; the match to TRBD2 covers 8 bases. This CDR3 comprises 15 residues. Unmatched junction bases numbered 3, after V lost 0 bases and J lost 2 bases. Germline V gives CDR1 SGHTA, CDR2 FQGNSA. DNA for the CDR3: TGTGCCAGCAGCTTAGCACCGGGACTAGCCTACGAGCAGTACTTC. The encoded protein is CASSLAPGLAYEQYF.